This T cell receptor (beta chain) derives from a study of T-cell reconstitution after alpha-beta-depleted transplantation in children. Findings of the study overall: Newly produced T cells mostly provided counts and TCRbeta diversity after one year, as hyperexpanded clones declined. As was reported, about two months after transplant, alpha-beta T cells came from several hundred expanded graft clones.

This sample's TCRbeta library carried unique molecular identifier barcodes. TCRdb fed the PCR reads into MiXCR, producing one record per CDR3 protein. This table holds roughly 300,000 distinct CDR3 sequences, approximately 10% found once. The table lists this clonotype with many counts. Its antigen remains unidentified. Here the sequenced sample was peripheral blood, taken 180 days after TCRalphabeta/CD19-depleted stem cell transplant. The TCR originated in a male patient between 2 and 10 years old who had a stem cell transplant for chronic granulomatous disease, so the T cells may come from the graft donor.

The CDR3 DNA reads TGCGCCAGCAGCTTGGCCGGACTAGCGGAGTCCTACGAGCAGTACTTC. Its translation: CASSLAGLAESYEQYF. The chain is built from TRBV5-1 and TRBJ2-7, with TRBD2 matching 10 bases. Per germline, CDR1 SGHRS and CDR2 YFSETQ. This CDR3 has 16 residues. V lost 0 bases and J lost 1; bases outside the gene matches: 4. The whole variable domain, filled in from reference TRBV5-1 and TRBJ2-7, reads KAGVTQTPRYLIKTRGQQVTLSCSPISGHRSVSWYQQTPGQGLQFLFEYFSETQRNKGNFPGRFSGRQFSNSRSEMNVSTLELGDSALYLCASSLAGLAESYEQYFGPGTRLTVT.